This T cell receptor beta chain was retrieved from a study of cytotoxic CD8 clonotypes in ibrutinib-treated CLL. The study's findings and limits: Higher circulating CD8+ T-cell counts strongly accompanied higher baseline clonality, above age-matched healthy donors.

As concerns this clone: Antigen specificity is unknown.

V dropped 2 bases and J dropped 4; count of bases not matched to a gene: 5. Looked up from germline, CDR1 is SGHRS and CDR2 is YFSETQ. CDR3 length equals 14 residues. The table came from immunoSEQ multiplex PCR; TCRdb's copy has only in-frame clones and leaves some out. The sample has 45,000 to 60,000 clones, 45% to 70% seen once. The material was PBMCs, obtained after 24 months of ibrutinib treatment. The origin of this receptor is a human donor with chronic lymphocytic leukemia. This chain connects TRBV5-1 to TRBJ1-1; 7 bases map to TRBD1. In DNA form, the CDR3 reads TGCGCCAGCAGCTTACAGGGGAAGGTCACTGAAGCTTTCTTT. Protein: CASSLQGKVTEAFF.